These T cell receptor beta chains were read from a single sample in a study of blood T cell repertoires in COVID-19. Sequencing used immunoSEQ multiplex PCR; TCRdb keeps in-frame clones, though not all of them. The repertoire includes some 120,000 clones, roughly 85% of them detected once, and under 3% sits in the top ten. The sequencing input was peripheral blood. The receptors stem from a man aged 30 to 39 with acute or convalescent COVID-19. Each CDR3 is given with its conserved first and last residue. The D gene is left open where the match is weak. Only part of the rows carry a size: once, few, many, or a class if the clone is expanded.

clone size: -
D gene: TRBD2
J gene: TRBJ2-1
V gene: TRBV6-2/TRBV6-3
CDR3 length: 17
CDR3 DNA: TGTGCCAGCAGTTACTCGATGCAAACTAGCGTTTGGAATGAGCAGTTCTTC
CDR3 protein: CASSYSMQTSVWNEQFF

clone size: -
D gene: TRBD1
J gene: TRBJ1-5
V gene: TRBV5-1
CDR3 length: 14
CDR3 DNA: TGCGCCAGCAGCCTAGGACAGGGATCTCAGCCCCAGCATTTT
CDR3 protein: CASSLGQGSQPQHF

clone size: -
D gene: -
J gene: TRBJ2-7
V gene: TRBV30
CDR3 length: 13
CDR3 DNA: TGTGCCTGGAGTCTTCGAGCGGGCGGGGTGCAGTACTTC
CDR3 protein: CAWSLRAGGVQYF

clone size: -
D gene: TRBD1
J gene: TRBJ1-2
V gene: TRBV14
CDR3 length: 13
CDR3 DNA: TGTGCCAGCAGCCGAGGGACAGGAGGTGGCTACACCTTC
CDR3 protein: CASSRGTGGGYTF

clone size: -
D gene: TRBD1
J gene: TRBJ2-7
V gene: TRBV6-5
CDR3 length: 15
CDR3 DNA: TGTGCCAGCAGTCGACGACAGGGGAGCTCCTACGAGCAGTACTTC
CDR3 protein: CASSRRQGSSYEQYF

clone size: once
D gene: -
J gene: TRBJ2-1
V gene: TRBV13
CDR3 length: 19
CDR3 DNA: TGTGCCAGCAGCCCAGCCTCCGACCTAGCGACCCTAAGCGGGAATGAGCAGTTCTTC
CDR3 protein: CASSPASDLATLSGNEQFF

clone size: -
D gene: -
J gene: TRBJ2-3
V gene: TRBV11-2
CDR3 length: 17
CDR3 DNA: TGTGCCAGCAGCTTAACCATGGGCGGGCCGGGCACAGATACGCAGTATTTT
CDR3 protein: CASSLTMGGPGTDTQYF

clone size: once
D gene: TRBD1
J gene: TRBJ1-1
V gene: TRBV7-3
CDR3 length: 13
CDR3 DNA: TGTGCCAGCAGCCCGGGGACAGGGGGCTTAGCTTTCTTT
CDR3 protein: CASSPGTGGLAFF

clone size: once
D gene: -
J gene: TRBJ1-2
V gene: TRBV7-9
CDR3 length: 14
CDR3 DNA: TGTGCCAGCAGCCCATGGGACTTGGGGTATGGCTACACCTTC
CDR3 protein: CASSPWDLGYGYTF

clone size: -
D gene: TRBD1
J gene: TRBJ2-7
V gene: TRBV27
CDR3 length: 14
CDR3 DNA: TGTGCCAGCAGTTTAGCAGGGGGAGTCTACGAGCAGTACTTC
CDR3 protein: CASSLAGGVYEQYF

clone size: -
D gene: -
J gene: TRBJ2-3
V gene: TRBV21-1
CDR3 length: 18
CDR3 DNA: TGTGCCAGCTTCCAAAGGAAGCGGGGAGTTTCGGGCGCAGATACGCAGTATTTT
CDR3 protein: CASFQRKRGVSGADTQYF

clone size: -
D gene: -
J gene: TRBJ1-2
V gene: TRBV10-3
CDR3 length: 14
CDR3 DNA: TGTGCCATCAGACCGATCGAGAGTAACTATGGCTACACCTTC
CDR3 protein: CAIRPIESNYGYTF

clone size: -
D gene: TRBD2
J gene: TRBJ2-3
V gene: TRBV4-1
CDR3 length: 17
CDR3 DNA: TGCGCCAGCAGCCAAGAACTAGCGGGGGGAAGCACAGATACGCAGTATTTT
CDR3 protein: CASSQELAGGSTDTQYF

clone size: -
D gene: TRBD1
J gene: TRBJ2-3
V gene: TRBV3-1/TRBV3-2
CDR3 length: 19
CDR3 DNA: TGTGCCAGCAGCCAAGAACTTGGGGGACAGTCCCCTAGCACAGATACGCAGTATTTT
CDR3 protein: CASSQELGGQSPSTDTQYF

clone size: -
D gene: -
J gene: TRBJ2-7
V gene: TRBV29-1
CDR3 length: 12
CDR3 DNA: TGCAGCGTAGTAGTGGAGAGCTACGAGCAGTACTTC
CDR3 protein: CSVVVESYEQYF

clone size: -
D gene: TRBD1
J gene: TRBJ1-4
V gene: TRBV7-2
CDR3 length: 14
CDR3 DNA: TGTGCCAGCAGCTTAGGGGACAGGGGACAAAAACTGTTTTTT
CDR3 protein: CASSLGDRGQKLFF

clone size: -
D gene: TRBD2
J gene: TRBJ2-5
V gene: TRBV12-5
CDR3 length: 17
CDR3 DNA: TGTGCTAGTGGGTTGATTAGCGGGGGCTCGATGGCGAAGACCCAGTACTTC
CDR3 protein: CASGLISGGSMAKTQYF

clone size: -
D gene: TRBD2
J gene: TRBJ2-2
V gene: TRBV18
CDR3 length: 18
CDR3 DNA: TGTGCCAGCTCACCACAAAAGGCCGGGACTAGAGTAGCCGGGGAGCTGTTTTTT
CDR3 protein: CASSPQKAGTRVAGELFF

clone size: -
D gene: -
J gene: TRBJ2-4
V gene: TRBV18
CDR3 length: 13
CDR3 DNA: TGTGCCAGCTCACCCGGGGAAGTAAACATTCAGTACTTC
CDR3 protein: CASSPGEVNIQYF

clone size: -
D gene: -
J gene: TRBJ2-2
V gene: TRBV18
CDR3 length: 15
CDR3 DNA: TGTGCCAGCTCACCAGGGCGTTCGAACACCGGGGAGCTGTTTTTT
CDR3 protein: CASSPGRSNTGELFF

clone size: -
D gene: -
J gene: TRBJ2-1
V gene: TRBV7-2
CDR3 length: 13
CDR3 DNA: TGTGCCAGCAGCTTAGTCAGGGACAATGAGCAGTTCTTC
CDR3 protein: CASSLVRDNEQFF

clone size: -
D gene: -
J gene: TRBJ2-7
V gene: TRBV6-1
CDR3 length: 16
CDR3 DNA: TGTGCCAGCAGTGAAAAGCGGGACGCTCAGAGGGGGGAGCAGTACTTC
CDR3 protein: CASSEKRDAQRGEQYF